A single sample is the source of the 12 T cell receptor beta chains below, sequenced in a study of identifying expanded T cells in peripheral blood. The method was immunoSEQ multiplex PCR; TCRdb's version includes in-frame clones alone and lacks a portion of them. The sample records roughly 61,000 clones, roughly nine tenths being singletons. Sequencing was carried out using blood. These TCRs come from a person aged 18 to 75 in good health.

The CDR3 loop reads CASSPGAAAYNSPLHF. DNA of the CDR3: TGTGCCAGCTCACCAGGGGCGGCGGCTTATAATTCACCCCTCCACTTT. The rearrangement links TRBV18 to TRBJ1-6, with D possibly TRBD1 on 5 matching bases. The CDR3 spans 16 residues. CDR1 is KGHSH and CDR2 is LQKENI in the germline V gene. Trimming removed 2 bases from V and 4 bases from J, with 12 bases in between.

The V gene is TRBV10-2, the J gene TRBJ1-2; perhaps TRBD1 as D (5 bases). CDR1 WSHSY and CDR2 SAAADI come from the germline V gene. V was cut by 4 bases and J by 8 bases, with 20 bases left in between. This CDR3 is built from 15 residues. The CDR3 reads CASSGRQGSRGGYTF. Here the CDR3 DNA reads TGCGCCAGCAGTGGTCGTCAGGGTTCGAGGGGCGGCTACACCTTC.

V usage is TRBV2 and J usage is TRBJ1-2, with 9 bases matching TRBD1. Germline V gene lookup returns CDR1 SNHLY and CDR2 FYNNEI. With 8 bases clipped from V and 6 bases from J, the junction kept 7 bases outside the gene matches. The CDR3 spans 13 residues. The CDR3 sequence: CASSPDRGDGYTF. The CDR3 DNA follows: TGTGCCAGCTCCCCCGACAGGGGGGATGGCTACACCTTC.

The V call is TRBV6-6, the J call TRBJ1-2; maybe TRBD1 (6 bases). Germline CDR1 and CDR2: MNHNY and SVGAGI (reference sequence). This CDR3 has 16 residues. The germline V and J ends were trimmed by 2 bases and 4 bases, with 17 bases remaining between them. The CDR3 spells CASSYGLTGGSYGYTF. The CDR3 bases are TGTGCCAGCAGTTACGGATTGACAGGAGGAAGCTATGGCTACACCTTC.

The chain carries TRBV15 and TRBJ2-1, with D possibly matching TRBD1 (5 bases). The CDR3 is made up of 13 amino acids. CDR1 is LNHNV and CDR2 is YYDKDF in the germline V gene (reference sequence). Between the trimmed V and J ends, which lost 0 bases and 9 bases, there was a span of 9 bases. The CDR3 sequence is CATSRDPRGEQFF. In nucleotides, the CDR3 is TGTGCCACCAGCAGAGACCCAAGGGGTGAGCAGTTCTTC.

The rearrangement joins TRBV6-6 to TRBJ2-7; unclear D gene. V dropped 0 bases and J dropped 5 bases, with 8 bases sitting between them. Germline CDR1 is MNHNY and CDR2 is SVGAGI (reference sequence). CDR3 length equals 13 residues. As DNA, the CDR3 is TGTGCCAGCAGTTACTCTGGTAGTGACGAGCAGTACTTC. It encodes CASSYSGSDEQYF.

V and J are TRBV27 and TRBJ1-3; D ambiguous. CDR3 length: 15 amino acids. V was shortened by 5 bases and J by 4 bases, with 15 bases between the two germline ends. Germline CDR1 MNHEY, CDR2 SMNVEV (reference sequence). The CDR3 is CASSPLPLKGNTIYF. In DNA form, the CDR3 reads TGTGCCAGCAGTCCGTTGCCCCTTAAGGGAAACACCATATATTTT.

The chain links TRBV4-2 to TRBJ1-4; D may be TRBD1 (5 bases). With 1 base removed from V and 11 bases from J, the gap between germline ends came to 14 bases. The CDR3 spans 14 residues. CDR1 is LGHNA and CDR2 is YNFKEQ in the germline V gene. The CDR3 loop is CASSQGGAGDKLFF. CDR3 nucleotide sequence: TGTGCCAGCAGCCAAGGAGGGGCGGGAGACAAACTGTTTTTT.

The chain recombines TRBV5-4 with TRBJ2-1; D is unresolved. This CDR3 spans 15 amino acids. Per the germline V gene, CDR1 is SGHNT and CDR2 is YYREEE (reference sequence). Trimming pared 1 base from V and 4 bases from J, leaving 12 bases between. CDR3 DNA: TGTGCCAGCAGCTTGAGTTCTTCTAGTTACAATGAGCAGTTCTTC. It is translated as CASSLSSSSYNEQFF.

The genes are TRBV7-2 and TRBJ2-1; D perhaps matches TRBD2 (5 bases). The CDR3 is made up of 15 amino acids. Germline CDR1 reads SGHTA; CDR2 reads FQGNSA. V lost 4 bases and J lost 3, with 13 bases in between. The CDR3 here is CASSSLAGDYNEQFF. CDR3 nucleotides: TGTGCCAGCAGCTCCTTGGCCGGGGACTACAATGAGCAGTTCTTC.

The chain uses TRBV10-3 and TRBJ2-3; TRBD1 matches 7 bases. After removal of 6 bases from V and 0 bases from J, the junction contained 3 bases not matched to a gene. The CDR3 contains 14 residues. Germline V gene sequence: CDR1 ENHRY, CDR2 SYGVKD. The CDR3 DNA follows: TGTGCCATCAGACCGGGACAGAGCACAGATACGCAGTATTTT. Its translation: CAIRPGQSTDTQYF.

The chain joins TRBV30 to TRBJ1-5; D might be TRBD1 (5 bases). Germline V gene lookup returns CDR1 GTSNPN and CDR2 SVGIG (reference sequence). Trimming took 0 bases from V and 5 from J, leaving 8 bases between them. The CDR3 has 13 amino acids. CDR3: CAWSVRGDQPQHF. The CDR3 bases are TGTGCCTGGAGTGTACGGGGGGATCAGCCCCAGCATTTT.